Listed here are 22 T cell receptor beta chains from one sample, sequenced in a study of blood T cell repertoires in COVID-19. TCRdb's table, derived via immunoSEQ multiplex PCR, lists solely in-frame clones and lacks some. Found here are approximately 330,000 clones, approximately 88% of them singletons; the top ten hold 9.9%. What was sequenced was peripheral blood. The receptors originated from a man aged 30-40 years with COVID-19, enrolled during active disease.

The rearrangement links TRBV6-1 to TRBJ2-2; D gene uncertain. V was shortened by 1 base and J by 3 bases, with 9 bases between the two germline ends. CDR1 MNHNS and CDR2 SASEGT come from the germline V gene. The CDR3 is made up of 15 amino acids. The CDR3 nucleotides are TGTGCCAGCAGTGAAGGGCTGGGCTACACCGGGGAGCTGTTTTTT. Protein product: CASSEGLGYTGELFF.

The CDR3 here is CASSVGFGANQPQHF. Here the CDR3 DNA reads TGTGCCAGCAGCGTAGGGTTTGGGGCGAATCAGCCCCAGCATTTT. The chain uses TRBV9 and TRBJ1-5; D perhaps matches TRBD1 (5 bases). CDR1 and CDR2 (germline): SGDLS, YYNGEE. This CDR3 is built from 15 residues. Trimming took 0 bases from V and 4 from J, leaving 11 bases between them.

V usage is TRBV6-5 and J usage is TRBJ2-7; 8 bases line up with TRBD2. Unmatched junction bases numbered 8, after V lost 0 bases and J lost 7 bases. This CDR3 has 15 residues. Germline values: CDR1 MNHEY, CDR2 SVGAGI. The CDR3 coding sequence is TGTGCCAGCAGTTACTCCAGCGGGAGCTACCTGGAGCAGTACTTC. Amino acids: CASSYSSGSYLEQYF.

V is TRBV3-1 (or the pseudogene TRBV3-2) and J is TRBJ1-2, with D perhaps matching TRBD1 (5 bases). Germline assignment: CDR1 LGHDT and CDR2 YNNKEL (reference sequence). The ends were cut back, 8 bases at V and 4 bases at J, with 20 bases in the middle. This CDR3 region has 15 residues. The CDR3 DNA is TGTGCCAGCGCCCAAACGAGGGGAGGGGTCTATGGCTACACCTTC. Translated: CASAQTRGGVYGYTF.

The rearrangement links TRBV27 to TRBJ2-7; 11 bases are shared with TRBD2. Germline V gene lookup returns CDR1 MNHEY and CDR2 SMNVEV (reference sequence). Trimming removed 6 bases from V and 3 bases from J; junction bases left unmatched: 7. CDR3 length equals 15 residues. The CDR3 protein is CASSTRGLADYEQYF. In DNA form, the CDR3 reads TGTGCCAGCAGCACACGGGGACTAGCGGACTACGAGCAGTACTTC.

The chain is built from TRBV7-3 and TRBJ2-2; 8 bases match TRBD2. CDR1 and CDR2 from the germline V gene are SGHTA and FQGTGA. Germline trimming cut 0 bases from V and 5 bases from J; bases unmatched to any gene: 11. The CDR3 covers 18 residues. CDR3 sequence reads: CASSLTPGGLRGTGELFF. CDR3 DNA: TGTGCCAGCAGCTTAACTCCGGGAGGGCTGCGGGGTACCGGGGAGCTGTTTTTT. Full variable domain (rest looked up from reference TRBV7-3 and TRBJ2-2): GAGVSQTPSNKVTEKGKYVELRCDPISGHTALYWYRQSLGQGPEFLIYFQGTGAADDSGLPNDRFFAVRPEGSVSTLKIQRTERGDSAVYLCASSLTPGGLRGTGELFFGEGSRLTVL.

This sequence joins TRBV7-2 and TRBJ2-1; D gene unclear. The CDR3 loop spans 14 amino acids. Germline assignment: CDR1 SGHTA and CDR2 FQGNSA. V lost 1 base to trimming and J lost 5 bases, with 9 bases between them. The CDR3 reads CASSLVGGNNEQFF. CDR3 DNA: TGTGCCAGCAGCTTAGTTGGCGGAAACAATGAGCAGTTCTTC.

This chain connects TRBV15 to TRBJ2-2, with 8 nucleotides matching TRBD1. Germline V lookup: CDR1 LNHNV, CDR2 YYDKDF (reference sequence). V dropped 3 bases and J dropped 8; count of bases not matched to a gene: 8. The CDR3 is made up of 15 amino acids. The CDR3 DNA reads TGTGCCACCAGCAGGCACAGGGGGTCTACTGGGGAGCTGTTTTTT. Its translation: CATSRHRGSTGELFF.

The chain uses TRBV9 and TRBJ1-2; TRBD1 is a possible D gene (6 bases). CDR3 length: 16 amino acids. The V end lost 4 bases, the J end lost 1 base, and 17 bases lay between the germline ends. Germline CDR1 is SGDLS and CDR2 is YYNGEE. The CDR3 here is CASSHGGQRDNYGYTF. CDR3 DNA sequence: TGTGCCAGCAGCCACGGCGGACAGAGGGATAACTATGGCTACACCTTC.

This chain joins TRBV29-1 and TRBJ1-4; D is unclear. Trimming left V 3 bases short and J 1 base short, with 6 bases between. The germline V gene encodes CDR1 SQVTM and CDR2 ANQGSEA. This CDR3 is built from 13 residues. Here the CDR3 reads CSVEAETNEKLFF. CDR3 coding DNA: TGCAGCGTTGAGGCGGAAACTAATGAAAAACTGTTTTTT.

J is TRBJ1-1 and V is TRBV5-1; D not resolved. V was pared by 3 bases and J by 3 bases, with 12 bases between. CDR1 is SGHRS, CDR2 YFSETQ, per germline. This CDR3 is 14 amino acids long. The CDR3 loop reads CASSSWERDTEAFF. For the CDR3, the DNA is TGCGCCAGCAGCTCTTGGGAGAGAGACACTGAAGCTTTCTTT.

The rearrangement links TRBV29-1 to TRBJ1-1; TRBD1 is a possible D gene (6 bases). The CDR3 has 13 residues. CDR1 and CDR2 from the germline V gene are SQVTM and ANQGSEA. V was trimmed by 7 bases and J by 0 bases, leaving 12 bases between them. The chain's CDR3 is CSAPGQMNTEAFF. CDR3 in DNA: TGCAGCGCCCCAGGACAGATGAACACTGAAGCTTTCTTT.

This chain links TRBV9 with TRBJ1-6; 8 nucleotides agree with TRBD1. CDR1 SGDLS and CDR2 YYNGEE come from the germline V gene. The V gene end was trimmed by 0 bases and the J gene end by 5 bases; junction bases not matched to a gene: 4. The length of the CDR3 is 16 residues. As DNA, the CDR3 is TGTGCCAGCAGCGTAGGAACCAGGGGGCATAATTCACCCCTCCACTTT. This translates into CASSVGTRGHNSPLHF.

The genes are TRBV7-9 and TRBJ2-3; 7 positions agree with TRBD1. This CDR3 is 13 amino acids long. Per germline, CDR1 SEHNR and CDR2 FQNEAQ (reference sequence). Losses at the gene ends were 3 bases for V and 5 bases for J; bases not matched to a gene: 2. As DNA, the CDR3 is TGTGCCAGCAGCTTTCCAGGGGGAGATACGCAGTATTTT. Translation: CASSFPGGDTQYF.

This sequence joins TRBV6-1 and TRBJ2-7; TRBD1 is a possible D gene (6 bases). Germline V gives CDR1 MNHNS, CDR2 SASEGT. This CDR3 is built from 15 residues. V lost 3 bases and J lost 3, with 15 bases in between. This chain's CDR3 is CASSEEAGAFYEQYF. CDR3 nucleotides: TGTGCCAGCAGTGAGGAAGCAGGGGCCTTCTACGAGCAGTACTTC.

The genes are TRBV9 and TRBJ1-3; 7 nucleotides agree with TRBD1. From germline, CDR1 is SGDLS and CDR2 YYNGEE. This CDR3 comprises 14 residues. V shed 4 bases and J 4 bases; nucleotides not matched to a gene: 5. This CDR3 is CASSSSGQGNTIYF. Here the CDR3 DNA reads TGTGCCAGCAGCTCATCGGGACAGGGAAACACCATATATTTT.

V and J are TRBV18 and TRBJ1-1; 8 bases align to TRBD1. Per germline, CDR1 KGHSH and CDR2 LQKENI. This CDR3 contains 16 residues. The V segment lost 3 bases and the J segment 0 bases; nucleotides outside the gene matches: 6. DNA of the CDR3: TGTGCCAGCTCACCCTGGACAGGGTATATGAACACTGAAGCTTTCTTT. Its translation: CASSPWTGYMNTEAFF.

The V gene is TRBV30, the J gene TRBJ2-5; D call uncertain. Trimming pared 2 bases from V and 1 base from J, leaving 8 bases between. This CDR3 spans 13 amino acids. Germline CDR1 GTSNPN, CDR2 SVGIG (reference sequence). The CDR3 here is CAWSSGGQETQYF. The CDR3 region has the DNA TGTGCCTGGAGTTCCGGTGGCCAAGAGACCCAGTACTTC.

The rearrangement joins TRBV29-1 to TRBJ1-5, with TRBD1 matching over 7 bases. The V and J ends lost 5 bases and 0 bases, in that order; junction bases with no gene match: 13. CDR1 is SQVTM, CDR2 ANQGSEA, per germline. The CDR3 has 17 amino acids. This chain's CDR3 is CSVTTGAGFYSNQPQHF. CDR3 nucleotide sequence: TGCAGCGTTACTACAGGGGCCGGCTTCTATAGCAATCAGCCCCAGCATTTT.

V usage is TRBV7-3 and J usage is TRBJ2-1; 7 bases are a match to TRBD2. CDR3 length: 17 residues. V was clipped by 5 bases and J by 5 bases; unmatched bases: 15. In germline, CDR1 is SGHTA, CDR2 FQGTGA. The CDR3, as DNA: TGTGCCAGCAGCCCCCTTACCGGGACTACCGATAACAATGAGCAGTTCTTC. It is translated as CASSPLTGTTDNNEQFF.

This chain links TRBV3-1 (or the pseudogene TRBV3-2) with TRBJ1-6; the D is unclear. Trimming removed 4 bases at V and 0 bases at J, with 10 bases between. This CDR3 is built from 16 residues. The germline gives CDR1 LGHDT, CDR2 YNNKEL (reference sequence). The CDR3 reads CASSLSLSSYNSPLHF. CDR3 coding DNA: TGTGCCAGCAGCCTATCACTGAGCTCCTATAATTCACCCCTCCACTTT.

The J gene is TRBJ2-1, the V gene TRBV7-2, with 11 bases aligning to TRBD2. V gave up 1 base and J gave up 7 bases; unmatched junction bases: 15. The V gene's germline CDR1 is SGHTA and CDR2 FQGNSA. This CDR3 has 19 residues. The CDR3 region is CASSLVASGGYLGGNEQFF. In DNA form, the CDR3 reads TGTGCCAGCAGCTTAGTGGCTAGCGGGGGGTACCTGGGAGGTAATGAGCAGTTCTTC.